This T cell receptor beta chain was sequenced in a study of blood T cell repertoires in COVID-19. Profiling relied on immunoSEQ multiplex PCR, and the TCRdb table lists in-frame clones only, not all of them. This sample has around 92,000 clones, with 85% to 90% found just once. The ends lost 4 bases at V and 0 bases at J; junction bases unmatched: 2. The germline CDR1 and CDR2 sequences are KGHDR and SFDVKD. This CDR3 comprises 15 residues. Input material: peripheral blood. The TCR was taken from a woman aged 80 or over with active COVID-19. The chain is built from TRBV24-1 and TRBJ2-1; 7 bases fit TRBD2. The CDR3: CATSEAGPSYNEQFF. DNA for the CDR3: TGTGCCACCAGTGAAGCGGGACCCTCCTACAATGAGCAGTTCTTC.